Listed here are 32 T cell receptor beta chains from one sample, sequenced in a study of T cell changes during pregnancy in multiple sclerosis. TCRdb keeps only in-frame clones here, not all; method: immunoSEQ multiplex PCR. The data hold fewer than 70,000 clones, with about 92% observed a single time. The sequencing here drew on peripheral blood, taken in the second trimester of pregnancy. The receptors here all came from a female donor in good health, enrolled as a control in a pregnancy study.

This rearrangement joins TRBV15 to TRBJ2-1, with 12 bases that match TRBD2. Germline CDR1 is LNHNV and CDR2 is YYDKDF (reference sequence). This CDR3 comprises 15 residues. The V and J ends lost 4 bases and 9 bases, in that order; junction bases with no gene match: 7. The CDR3 is CATSTTSGSAVEQFF. CDR3 DNA sequence: TGTGCCACCAGCACGACTAGCGGGAGCGCGGTTGAGCAGTTCTTC.

The chain joins TRBV5-4 to TRBJ1-3; 11 nucleotides agree with TRBD1. The germline V gene encodes CDR1 SGHNT and CDR2 YYREEE (reference sequence). The CDR3 is made up of 18 amino acids. V lost 0 bases, J lost 4 bases, and 9 bases stayed unmatched. Here the CDR3 reads CASSLGGGQGAYGNTIYF. For the CDR3, the DNA is TGTGCCAGCAGCTTGGGGGGCGGACAGGGGGCGTACGGAAACACCATATATTTT.

The V and J genes are TRBV2 and TRBJ2-3; 9 bases are a match to TRBD2. Looked up from germline, CDR1 is SNHLY and CDR2 is FYNNEI. J lost 1 base, V lost 1 base, and 9 bases had no gene match. The CDR3 totals 18 residues. CDR3 coding DNA: TGTGCCAGCAGTGAAGAACCTCTGACTAGCGGAGGCACAGATACGCAGTATTTT. It yields the protein CASSEEPLTSGGTDTQYF.

The chain is built from TRBV4-2 and TRBJ2-2; tentative D call: TRBD1 (5 bases). Germline V lookup: CDR1 LGHNA, CDR2 YNFKEQ. The length of the CDR3 is 16 residues. V gave up 3 bases and J gave up 4 bases, with 15 bases separating them. As DNA, the CDR3 is TGTGCCAGCAGCCAGAACTCCGAGCAGGGCACCGGGGAGCTGTTTTTT. It specifies CASSQNSEQGTGELFF.

This chain joins TRBV11-2 and TRBJ2-4; D remains ambiguous. Deletions cut 8 bases from V and 0 bases from J, with 5 bases between. The CDR3 length is 12 residues. Per the germline V gene, CDR1 is SGHAT and CDR2 is FQNNGV. Written as DNA, the CDR3 is TGTGCCAGCCGTCTAGCCAAAAACATTCAGTACTTC. Translating it yields CASRLAKNIQYF.

Here the CDR3 reads CASSLSPLSRTDTQYF. CDR3 DNA sequence: TGTGCCAGCAGTTTATCCCCCTTATCCCGCACAGATACGCAGTATTTT. The J gene is TRBJ2-3, the V gene TRBV27; D unclear. The V gene's germline CDR1 is MNHEY and CDR2 SMNVEV (reference sequence). V lost 0 bases, J lost 1 base, and 11 bases lay in between. CDR3 size: 16 residues.

J is TRBJ1-4 and V is TRBV30; no reliable D call. CDR3 length equals 13 residues. Trimming left V 4 bases short and J 5 bases short, with 11 bases between. Germline CDR1 is GTSNPN and CDR2 is SVGIG (reference sequence). CDR3 nucleotides: TGTGCCTGGACTTTACGGGGAAATGAAAAACTGTTTTTT. As protein: CAWTLRGNEKLFF.

J is TRBJ1-1 and V is TRBV28; D ambiguous. V was trimmed by 4 bases and J by 1 base, leaving 10 bases between them. This CDR3 has 14 amino acids. Germline V CDR1 and CDR2: MDHEN, SYDVKM. The CDR3 DNA sequence: TGTGCCAGCAGTTACTTACTGAGGAACACTGAAGCTTTCTTT. It specifies CASSYLLRNTEAFF.

This clone has more than one count but fewer than ten. This chain connects TRBV5-8 to TRBJ2-5; perhaps TRBD2 as D (5 bases). Between the trimmed V and J ends, which lost 2 bases and 4 bases, there was a span of 12 bases. The CDR3 is made up of 14 amino acids. Germline V gene sequence: CDR1 SGHTS, CDR2 YDEGEE. CDR3 protein: CASSFGMGSETQYF. The CDR3 DNA reads as TGTGCCAGCAGCTTCGGGATGGGGTCAGAGACCCAGTACTTC.

This sequence joins TRBV9 and TRBJ2-5; 8 bases map to TRBD1. Germline CDR1 is SGDLS and CDR2 is YYNGEE. The CDR3 is 17 residues long. V dropped 0 bases and J dropped 5; count of bases not matched to a gene: 12. CDR3 DNA: TGTGCCAGCAGCGTAGGTACCAGTCAGGGGGCTCAGGAGACCCAGTACTTC. Amino acids: CASSVGTSQGAQETQYF.

The V call is TRBV18, the J call TRBJ2-7; D is unclear. CDR1 and CDR2 from the germline V gene are KGHSH and LQKENI. V lost 0 bases to trimming and J lost 0 bases, with 9 bases between them. This CDR3 is built from 15 residues. The CDR3 nucleotides are TGTGCCAGCTCACCACCGGGCAGAAGCTCCTACGAGCAGTACTTC. Translation gives CASSPPGRSSYEQYF.

This sequence joins TRBV7-8 and TRBJ2-5, with 7 bases that match TRBD2. Unmatched junction bases numbered 11, after V lost 5 bases and J lost 2 bases. Germline assignment: CDR1 SGHVS and CDR2 FQNEAQ. CDR3 length: 16 residues. This CDR3 reads CASSTSPGGEQETQYF. CDR3 in DNA: TGTGCCAGCAGCACATCCCCGGGAGGAGAACAAGAGACCCAGTACTTC.

This clone came up a few times. This chain joins TRBV7-8 and TRBJ2-7; 9 bases line up with TRBD2. Germline V gene data show CDR1 as SGHVS and CDR2 as FQNEAQ. Unmatched junction bases numbered 16, after V lost 5 bases and J lost 8 bases. The CDR3 runs to 16 residues. The CDR3 region has the DNA TGTGCCAGCAGCCTTCTAGCGGGATCCTCCTCTCTTAAGCAGTACTTC. Protein sequence: CASSLLAGSSSLKQYF.

The V call is TRBV7-3, the J call TRBJ2-5; maybe TRBD2 (5 bases). The CDR3 has 14 residues. The V end lost 5 bases, the J end lost 5 bases, and 15 bases lay between the germline ends. The germline V gene encodes CDR1 SGHTA and CDR2 FQGTGA. CDR3 in DNA: TGTGCCAGCAGCCCCACTAGATCCACGGAGACCCAGTACTTC. Translated: CASSPTRSTETQYF. The full variable domain, in which reference TRBV7-3 and TRBJ2-5 provide the parts outside the CDR3, is GAGVSQTPSNKVTEKGKYVELRCDPISGHTALYWYRQSLGQGPEFLIYFQGTGAADDSGLPNDRFFAVRPEGSVSTLKIQRTERGDSAVYLCASSPTRSTETQYFGPGTRLLVL.

This clone was counted once. The chain links TRBV6-6 to TRBJ1-1, with D possibly being TRBD1 (6 bases). Trimming pared 7 bases from V and 4 bases from J, leaving 19 bases between. Germline values: CDR1 MNHNY, CDR2 SVGAGI (reference sequence). There are 15 residues in the CDR3. The CDR3 is CASNPRTASGTEAFF. The CDR3 DNA follows: TGTGCCAGCAATCCCAGGACAGCCTCGGGCACTGAAGCTTTCTTT.

V and J are TRBV30 and TRBJ2-7; possible D gene TRBD1, 6 bases. This CDR3 has 14 amino acids. V shed 3 bases and J shed 3 bases, with 15 bases lying between them. Germline CDR1 reads GTSNPN; CDR2 reads SVGIG (reference sequence). CDR3 DNA sequence: TGTGCCTGGAGCAGGGGCTCCGCGGGCTACGAGCAGTACTTC. It is translated as CAWSRGSAGYEQYF.

The rearrangement joins TRBV28 to TRBJ1-1; D ambiguous. V gave up 2 bases and J gave up 4 bases, with 8 bases separating them. Germline CDR1 and CDR2: MDHEN and SYDVKM. The CDR3 is 13 residues long. The CDR3 is CASSLRRGTEAFF. DNA for the CDR3: TGTGCCAGCAGTTTACGTCGGGGCACTGAAGCTTTCTTT.

The rearrangement uses TRBV19 and TRBJ2-1; 8 nucleotides align to TRBD2. J lost 9 bases, V lost 3 bases, and 7 bases had no gene match. CDR1 and CDR2 from the germline V gene are LNHDA and SQIVND (reference sequence). This CDR3 is 14 amino acids long. The CDR3 bases are TGTGCCAGTAGTATCATTCGGGGGGGCTTTGAGCAGTTCTTC. It specifies CASSIIRGGFEQFF.

This chain links TRBV28 with TRBJ2-1, with D possibly TRBD2 on 5 matching bases. The CDR3 contains 15 residues. Germline V CDR1 and CDR2: MDHEN, SYDVKM. V lost 1 base, J lost 2 bases, and 9 bases lay in between. The CDR3 coding sequence is TGTGCCAGCAGTTTATCGCTAGCTACCTACAATGAGCAGTTCTTC. Its protein product is CASSLSLATYNEQFF. Complete variable domain (other parts from reference TRBV28 and TRBJ2-1): DVKVTQSSRYLVKRTGEKVFLECVQDMDHENMFWYRQDPGLGLRLIYFSYDVKMKEKGDIPEGYSVSREKKERFSLILESASTNQTSMYLCASSLSLATYNEQFFGPGTRLTVL.

V usage is TRBV4-1 and J usage is TRBJ2-7, with unresolved D. The ends were cut back, 4 bases at V and 2 bases at J, with 18 bases in the middle. The CDR3 is made up of 16 amino acids. From germline, CDR1 is MGHRA and CDR2 YSYEKL. CDR3 loop: CASSRQVLRVPYEQYF. CDR3 DNA sequence: TGCGCCAGCAGCCGGCAAGTCTTACGGGTCCCCTACGAGCAGTACTTC.

The chain is built from TRBV11-2 and TRBJ2-3; 12 bases map to TRBD2. The CDR3 loop spans 18 amino acids. In germline, CDR1 is SGHAT, CDR2 FQNNGV. V lost 2 bases to trimming and J lost 0 bases; unmatched junction nucleotides: 6. Written as DNA, the CDR3 is TGTGCCAGCAGCTTAAGCACTAGCGGGGGGTCTAGCACAGATACGCAGTATTTT. Amino acid sequence: CASSLSTSGGSSTDTQYF.

This clone was observed once. This chain joins TRBV12-5 and TRBJ1-1; D is uncertain. Germline V lookup: CDR1 LGHNT, CDR2 FRNRAP. The CDR3 is 14 amino acids. V lost 2 bases to trimming and J lost 0 bases, with 7 bases between them. The CDR3 is CASGLSAVNTEAFF. The CDR3 DNA reads TGTGCTAGTGGTTTGTCAGCGGTGAACACTGAAGCTTTCTTT.

This chain joins TRBV2 and TRBJ1-5, with no clear D. V was pared by 4 bases and J by 5 bases, with 9 bases between. This CDR3 comprises 13 residues. From germline, CDR1 is SNHLY and CDR2 FYNNEI. Written as DNA, the CDR3 is TGTGCCAGCAGTGCTGGCGGCTATCAGCCCCAGCATTTT. Its translation is CASSAGGYQPQHF.

This clone has a handful of counts. This chain links TRBV6-5 with TRBJ1-3; D ambiguous. The CDR3 sequence is 14 residues long. V lost 0 bases, J lost 8 bases, and 11 bases lay in between. Germline V lookup: CDR1 MNHEY, CDR2 SVGAGI. CDR3 sequence reads: CASSYSMPSYTIYF. The CDR3, as DNA: TGTGCCAGCAGTTACTCGATGCCAAGCTACACCATATATTTT.

This clone was observed once. CDR3 protein: CASISRDRAEKLFF. CDR3 sequence (DNA): TGTGCCAGCATTTCCCGGGACAGGGCTGAAAAACTGTTTTTT. The rearrangement joins TRBV6-6 to TRBJ1-4; 9 bases fit TRBD1. Germline values: CDR1 MNHNY, CDR2 SVGAGI (reference sequence). The trim removed 7 bases at V and 7 bases at J, leaving 7 bases unmatched. This CDR3 contains 14 residues.

V usage is TRBV5-6 and J usage is TRBJ2-7, with D perhaps matching TRBD1 (5 bases). Trimming removed 6 bases from V and 2 bases from J, with 12 bases in between. The CDR3 sequence is 13 residues long. Germline V gives CDR1 SGHDT, CDR2 YYEEEE. The CDR3 DNA reads as TGTGCCAGCACCCGCGGACAAGCCTACGAGCAGTACTTC. Translated: CASTRGQAYEQYF. Together with reference TRBV5-6 and TRBJ2-7, the CDR3 gives the full variable domain: DAGVTQSPTHLIKTRGQQVTLRCSPKSGHDTVSWYQQALGQGPQFIFQYYEEEERQRGNFPDRFSGHQFPNYSSELNVNALLLGDSALYLCASTRGQAYEQYFGPGTRLTVT.

The genes are TRBV28 and TRBJ1-2, with TRBD1 matching 9 bases. The germline V gene has CDR1 MDHEN and CDR2 SYDVKM. The CDR3 totals 15 residues. V gave up 5 bases and J gave up 8 bases; unmatched junction bases: 12. The CDR3 DNA reads as TGTGCCAGCAGTCAAAATTTACAGGGGGCGGAAGGCTACACCTTC. This translates into CASSQNLQGAEGYTF.

This CDR3 is CASSPRQASNSNQPQHF. CDR3 DNA: TGTGCCAGCTCACCGCGACAGGCCTCAAATAGCAATCAGCCCCAGCATTTT. The chain combines TRBV18 with TRBJ1-5, with D tentatively TRBD1 (6 bases). V dropped 3 bases and J dropped 0 bases, with 15 bases sitting between them. Germline V gives CDR1 KGHSH, CDR2 LQKENI. The CDR3 loop spans 17 amino acids. Full variable domain (missing parts from reference TRBV18 and TRBJ1-5): NAGVMQNPRHLVRRRGQEARLRCSPMKGHSHVYWYRQLPEEGLKFMVYLQKENIIDESGMPKERFSAEFPKEGPSILRIQQVVRGDSAAYFCASSPRQASNSNQPQHFGDGTRLSIL.

V gene TRBV12-2 combines with J gene TRBJ2-7; the D call TRBD2 from the table was never checked on the DNA. TRBV12-2 is a pseudogene locus. This CDR3 region has 16 residues. The CDR3 DNA is TGTGCAAGTCGCTTAGTACCTAGCGGGGGCTCCTACGAGCAGTACTTC. Protein sequence: CASRLVPSGGSYEQYF.

Only a few counts were recorded for this clone. This chain joins TRBV25-1 and TRBJ2-2; D not certain. The V end lost 2 bases, the J end lost 4 bases, and 11 bases lay between the germline ends. The germline gives CDR1 MGHDK, CDR2 SYGVNS. The CDR3 length is 15 residues. CDR3 sequence (DNA): TGTGCCAGCAGTGAAGGAAGAGGCCCCACCGGGGAGCTGTTTTTT. Translation: CASSEGRGPTGELFF.

The chain has TRBV29-1 and TRBJ1-1; D perhaps matches TRBD1 (5 bases). From germline, CDR1 is SQVTM and CDR2 ANQGSEA. The CDR3 covers 13 residues. Between the trimmed V and J ends, which lost 3 bases and 4 bases, there was a span of 12 bases. In DNA, the CDR3 is TGCAGCGTTGATGATGGGGGGGGCACTGAAGCTTTCTTT. As protein: CSVDDGGGTEAFF.

This rearrangement joins TRBV30 to TRBJ2-3, with 8 bases aligning to TRBD2. CDR3 length: 16 residues. CDR1 and CDR2 (germline): GTSNPN, SVGIG (reference sequence). J was trimmed by 1 base and V by 5 bases; bases with no gene match: 11. The CDR3 DNA is TGTGCCTGGGGCGCATTACCGGGGGGGGGCACAGATACGCAGTATTTT. Protein: CAWGALPGGGTDTQYF.